The T cell receptor (beta chain) described here comes from a study of T cell responses to AZD1222 COVID-19 vaccine. Turning to this clone: The antigen remains unidentified.

Sequenced by immunoSEQ multiplex PCR; TCRdb stores in-frame clones only, minus some. The table has 140,000 to 150,000 clones, around 87% seen once; the top ten hold 1.5% to 2%. Whole-study findings and limits: Dominant CD4 TCR responses targeted spike regions 160-218 and 743-854. It was only after the peak T cell response that any repertoires were sampled. The study found Spike-specific TCR breadth and depth rose after two AZD1222 doses.

From germline, CDR1 is SEHNR and CDR2 FQNEAQ (reference sequence). Trimming cost V 8 bases and J 4 bases, with 17 bases left between them. The CDR3 extends over 15 amino acids. The origin of this receptor is an adult in good health. The chain recombines TRBV7-9 with TRBJ1-4, with D perhaps matching TRBD1 (5 bases). The sequenced sample was peripheral blood, obtained on day 0 of AZD1222 vaccination. The CDR3 DNA sequence: TGTGCCAGCGGCCATTTGGGGCAGTTTAATGAAAAACTGTTTTTT. It codes for CASGHLGQFNEKLFF.